The present T cell receptor beta chain was sequenced within a study of blood T cell repertoires in COVID-19. Looking at the study overall: Sources were T cells, B-cell-depleted T cells, or PBMCs; the material itself was cDNA or gDNA.

This clone was seen only a few times. The method was immunoSEQ multiplex PCR; TCRdb's version includes in-frame clones alone and lacks a portion of them. This sample has fewer than 350,000 clones; 81% occur once, and the top ten carry about 2.9%. CDR3 length: 15 amino acids. Germline V gene data show CDR1 as SEHNR and CDR2 as FQNEAQ (reference sequence). Trimming cost V 4 bases and J 1 base; bases outside gene matches: 7. The sequence derives from a woman aged 60-75 years with active or convalescent COVID-19. V gene TRBV7-9 combines with J gene TRBJ2-7; 7 bases match TRBD1. The sequencing input was peripheral blood. CDR3 nucleotide sequence: TGTGCCAGCAGCTCTGGACAGGACTGGTCCTACGAGCAGTACTTC. Its translation: CASSSGQDWSYEQYF.